This passage covers 15 T cell receptor beta chains from one sample sequenced in a study of T cells expressing NK-cell markers. TCRdb processed the 5' RACE reads again and assigns one entry to each CDR3 protein, with no DNA. The listing contains 150,000 or so distinct CDR3 sequences. The sequencing sample was made of blood T cells: a sorted CD56 or NKG2C T cell subset, CD4+ or CD8+ T cells, or bulk PBMC T cells (not recorded which). These TCRs come from a woman in her 50s in good health.

V gene TRBV4-1 combines with J gene TRBJ2-7; TCRdb's D call, TRBD1, is unchecked because there is no DNA. The CDR3 runs 14 residues. CDR1 is MGHRA and CDR2 is YSYEKL in the germline V gene. CDR3 region: CASSQVREEGEQYF.

This rearrangement joins TRBV24-1 to TRBJ2-3; TCRdb picks TRBD2, but there is no DNA to check that call. The CDR3 has 18 residues. Germline V gene data show CDR1 as KGHDR and CDR2 as SFDVKD. The CDR3 here is CATGGTSGRITSTDTQYF.

The chain uses TRBV24-1 and TRBJ2-1; TCRdb's D gene call, TRBD1, goes unchecked for lack of DNA. The germline gives CDR1 KGHDR, CDR2 SFDVKD. The CDR3 contains 13 residues. The CDR3 here is CATSVPWYGEQFF.

The J gene is TRBJ2-3, the V gene TRBV4-1; TCRdb's D call, TRBD1, is unchecked because there is no DNA. Per the germline V gene, CDR1 is MGHRA and CDR2 is YSYEKL. The CDR3 is 16 amino acids. The CDR3 spells CASSPRGSAPTDTQYF.

The chain carries TRBV5-6 and TRBJ1-2. Germline loops: CDR1 SGHDT, CDR2 YYEEEE. The CDR3 loop spans 13 amino acids. The CDR3 protein is CASSLTNTGGYTF.

The CDR3 sequence: CASSLASGRENEQFF. The chain has TRBV12-3 or TRBV12-4 and TRBJ2-1; without DNA, the TCRdb call of TRBD2 cannot be checked. This CDR3 contains 15 residues.

The rearrangement joins TRBV3-1 to TRBJ1-6. Germline V gene sequence: CDR1 LGHDT, CDR2 YNNKEL (reference sequence). This CDR3 region has 15 residues. This CDR3 reads CASRVGGSYNSPLHF. Full variable domain (outside the CDR3, taken from reference TRBV3-1 and TRBJ1-6): DTAVSQTPKYLVTQMGNDKSIKCEQNLGHDTMYWYKQDSKKFLKIMFSYNNKELIINETVPNRFSPKSPDKAHLNLHINSLELGDSAVYFCASRVGGSYNSPLHFGNGTRLTVT.

The V gene is TRBV27, the J gene TRBJ2-2; TCRdb's D gene call, TRBD1, goes unchecked for lack of DNA. Germline CDR1 and CDR2: MNHEY and SMNVEV (reference sequence). This CDR3 comprises 15 residues. The CDR3 here is CASRRYSQGAGELFF.

The rearrangement uses TRBV10-2 and TRBJ2-3; the D call of TRBD2 rests on TCRdb alone, since no DNA is present to check it. The germline CDR1 and CDR2 sequences are WSHSY and SAAADI. CDR3 length equals 14 residues. The CDR3 loop is CASGTSGPADTQYF.

This chain connects TRBV12-3 or TRBV12-4 to TRBJ1-1; TCRdb picks TRBD1, but there is no DNA to check that call. The length of the CDR3 is 13 residues. The CDR3 loop reads CASTIGQATEAFF.

V usage is TRBV12-5 and J usage is TRBJ2-5; absent DNA, TCRdb's TRBD1 call cannot be checked. The CDR3 loop spans 16 amino acids. Germline V gives CDR1 LGHNT, CDR2 FRNRAP. CDR3 loop: CASGLDTGEPGETQYF. Looking up the rest from reference TRBV12-5 and TRBJ2-5 gives the full variable domain: DARVTQTPRHKVTEMGQEVTMRCQPILGHNTVFWYRQTMMQGLELLAYFRNRAPLDDSGMPKDRFSAEMPDATLATLKIQPSEPRDSAVYFCASGLDTGEPGETQYFGPGTRLLVL.

The chain combines TRBV4-2 with TRBJ2-1; the TRBD2 assignment by TCRdb is unverifiable without DNA. The CDR3 is 17 amino acids. Germline V lookup: CDR1 LGHNA, CDR2 YNFKEQ. Here the CDR3 reads CASSQGREGNPYNEQFF.

The chain recombines TRBV4-1 with TRBJ2-1; TCRdb proposes TRBD1, but this gene call is untestable without DNA. Germline V gene sequence: CDR1 MGHRA, CDR2 YSYEKL. This CDR3 spans 15 amino acids. The CDR3 reads CASSQEGTLYNEQFF.

The chain employs TRBV30 and TRBJ2-7; absent DNA, TCRdb's TRBD1 call cannot be checked. The CDR3 is 13 amino acids. Germline V CDR1 and CDR2: GTSNPN, SVGIG (reference sequence). CDR3 amino acids: CAWSGGNLYEQYF. Based on the CDR3 plus reference TRBV30 and TRBJ2-7, the full variable domain is SQTIHQWPATLVQPVGSPLSLECTVEGTSNPNLYWYRQAAGRGLQLLFYSVGIGQISSEVPQNLSASRPQDRQFILSSKKLLLSDSGFYLCAWSGGNLYEQYFGPGTRLTVT.

V and J are TRBV27 and TRBJ2-1; TCRdb returns TRBD2, unconfirmable since there is no DNA. Germline V lookup: CDR1 MNHEY, CDR2 SMNVEV (reference sequence). The CDR3 is 16 residues long. The CDR3 region is CASSPGVIAGYNEQFF.